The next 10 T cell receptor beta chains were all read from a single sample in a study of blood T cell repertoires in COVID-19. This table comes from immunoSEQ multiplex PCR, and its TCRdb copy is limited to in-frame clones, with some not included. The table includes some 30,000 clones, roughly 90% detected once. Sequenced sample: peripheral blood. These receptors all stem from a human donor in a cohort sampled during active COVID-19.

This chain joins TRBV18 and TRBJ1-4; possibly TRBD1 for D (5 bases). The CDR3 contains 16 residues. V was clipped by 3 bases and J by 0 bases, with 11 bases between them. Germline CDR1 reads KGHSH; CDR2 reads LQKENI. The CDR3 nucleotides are TGTGCCAGCTCACCCAGCCCGACAGCAACTAATGAAAAACTGTTTTTT. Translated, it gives CASSPSPTATNEKLFF.

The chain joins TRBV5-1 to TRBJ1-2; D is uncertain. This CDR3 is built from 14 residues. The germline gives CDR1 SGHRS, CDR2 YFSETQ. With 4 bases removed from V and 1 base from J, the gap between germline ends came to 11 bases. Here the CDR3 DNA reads TGCGCCAGCAGCCACCAGCACAGTAACTATGGCTACACCTTC. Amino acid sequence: CASSHQHSNYGYTF.

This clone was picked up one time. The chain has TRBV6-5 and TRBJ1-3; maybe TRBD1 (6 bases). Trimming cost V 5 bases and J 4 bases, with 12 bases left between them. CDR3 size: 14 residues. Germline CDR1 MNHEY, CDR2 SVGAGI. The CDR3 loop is CASSPRTAGNTIYF. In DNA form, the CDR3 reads TGTGCCAGCAGTCCCCGGACAGCCGGAAACACCATATATTTT.

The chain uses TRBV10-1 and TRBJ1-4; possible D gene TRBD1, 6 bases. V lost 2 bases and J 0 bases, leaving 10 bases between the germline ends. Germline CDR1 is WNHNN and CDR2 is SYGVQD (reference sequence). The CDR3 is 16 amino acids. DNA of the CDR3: TGCGCCAGCAGTGAGAGGGGGGGCCCAACTAATGAAAAACTGTTTTTT. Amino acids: CASSERGGPTNEKLFF.

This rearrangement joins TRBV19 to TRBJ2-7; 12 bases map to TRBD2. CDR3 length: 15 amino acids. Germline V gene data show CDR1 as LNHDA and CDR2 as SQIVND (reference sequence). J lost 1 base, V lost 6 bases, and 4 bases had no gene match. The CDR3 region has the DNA TGTGCCAGTAGCCAAACTAGCGGGGGGTCCTACGAGCAGTACTTC. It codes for CASSQTSGGSYEQYF.

The CDR3 DNA reads as TGTGCCAGCAGGCAGGGACAGAACGAAAAACTGTTTTTT. Residues: CASRQGQNEKLFF. This sequence joins TRBV6-5 and TRBJ1-4; 7 nucleotides agree with TRBD1. J gave up 8 bases and V 6 bases, and 6 bases lay outside the gene matches. The CDR3 totals 13 residues. Germline CDR1 and CDR2: MNHEY and SVGAGI.

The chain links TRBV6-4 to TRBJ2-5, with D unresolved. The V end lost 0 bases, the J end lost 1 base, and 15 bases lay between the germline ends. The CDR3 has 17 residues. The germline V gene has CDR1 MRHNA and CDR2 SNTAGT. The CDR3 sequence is CASSDSAVLRPQETQYF. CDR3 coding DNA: TGTGCCAGCAGTGACTCGGCGGTTCTTCGGCCCCAAGAGACCCAGTACTTC.

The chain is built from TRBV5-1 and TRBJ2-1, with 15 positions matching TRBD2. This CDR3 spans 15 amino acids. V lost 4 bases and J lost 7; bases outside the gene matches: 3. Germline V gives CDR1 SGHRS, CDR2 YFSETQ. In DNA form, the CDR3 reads TGCGCCAGCAGCCCCGGGACTAGCGGGGGGAATGAGCAGTTCTTC. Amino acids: CASSPGTSGGNEQFF.

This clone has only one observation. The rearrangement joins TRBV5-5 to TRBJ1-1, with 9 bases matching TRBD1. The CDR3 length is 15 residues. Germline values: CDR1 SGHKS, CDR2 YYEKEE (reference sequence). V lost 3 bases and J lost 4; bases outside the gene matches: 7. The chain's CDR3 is CASSWRDRGGTEAFF. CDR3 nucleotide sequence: TGTGCCAGCAGCTGGAGAGACAGGGGGGGCACTGAAGCTTTCTTT.

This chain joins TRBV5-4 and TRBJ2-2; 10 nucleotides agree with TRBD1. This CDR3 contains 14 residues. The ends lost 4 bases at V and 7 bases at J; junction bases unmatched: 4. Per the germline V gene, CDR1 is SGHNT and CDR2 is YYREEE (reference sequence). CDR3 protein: CASSPGQGNGELFF. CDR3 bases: TGTGCCAGCAGCCCGGGACAGGGGAACGGGGAGCTGTTTTTT. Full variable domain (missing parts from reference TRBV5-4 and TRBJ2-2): ETGVTQSPTHLIKTRGQQVTLRCSSQSGHNTVSWYQQALGQGPQFIFQYYREEENGRGNFPPRFSGLQFPNYSSELNVNALELDDSALYLCASSPGQGNGELFFGEGSRLTVL.